This TCR beta chain was identified during a study of cytomegalovirus exposure and HLA in healthy donors. For the study at large: Ancestry clustering placed around 80% of around 400 genotyped donors in the Caucasian-associated cluster. General study findings and limits: The authors enumerated over 150 TCR beta chains as linked to cytomegalovirus.

To note about this clone: Its antigen is currently unknown.

The PCR was carried out with 60 Vbeta primers and 13 Jbeta primers. Some clones are missing from TCRdb's copy, which holds only in-frame ones; the method was immunoSEQ multiplex PCR. The sample lists about 160,000 clones, 65% to 85% occurring once. CDR3 length: 16 residues. V shed 0 bases and J 8 bases; nucleotides not matched to a gene: 12. Germline CDR1 and CDR2: MNHNS and SASEGT. This sequence joins TRBV6-1 and TRBJ1-2; 7 bases are shared with TRBD1. This sequence was found in a woman between 25 and 40 years old in good health and CMV-seropositive. Sequencing used PBMCs. The CDR3 sequence is CASSEARSITGAGYTF. The CDR3 region has the DNA TGTGCCAGCAGTGAAGCGCGGTCAATCACAGGGGCGGGCTACACCTTC.